In its sample, the clone carrying this T cell receptor (beta chain) was seen once. The sample originates from a study of blood T cell repertoires in COVID-19. For the study at large: Acute-phase and convalescent COVID-19 samples originated in the United States, Italy and Spain. T cells, B-cell-depleted T cells, or PBMCs supplied cDNA or gDNA.

In the source study's methods: Counts of nucleated cells, estimated from reference gene primer amplification, were obtained. Clones were read by immunoSEQ multiplex PCR, and TCRdb kept only the in-frame ones, dropping some. D and trimming come from the DNA, and the V and J calls and clone size come from that table. This table holds around 150,000 clones, over 75% found once. The ends were cut back, 4 bases at V and 0 bases at J, with 11 bases in the middle. This CDR3 comprises 15 residues. Germline CDR1 is SGHNT and CDR2 is YYREEE (reference sequence). The receptor comes from a man in his sixties with active or convalescent COVID-19. This chain joins TRBV5-4 and TRBJ2-1; possible D gene TRBD2, 5 bases. Sequences were obtained from peripheral blood. The CDR3 nucleotides read TGTGCCAGCAGCCGGGATCCCAGCTCCTACAATGAGCAGTTCTTC. This sequence encodes CASSRDPSSYNEQFF.